This TCR beta chain was recorded in a study of OX40 agonist ivuxolimab in advanced cancers. Study-level findings and limits: Also showing low normalized T-cell clonal expansion were some of the nonresponders.

At baseline, cycle 4 day 1, and cycle 7 day 1, blood was sampled. CDR1 is MNHNS and CDR2 is SASEGT in the germline V gene. V lost 7 bases and J 0 bases, leaving 7 bases between the germline ends. The CDR3 is 14 residues long. Regarding this clone: Antigen: not known.

Data came from immunoSEQ multiplex PCR; TCRdb stores just in-frame clones and leaves some out. The table shows 70,000 to 95,000 clones, with about 88% occurring only once. The chain combines TRBV6-1 with TRBJ2-6, with D hard to call. The source material was CD4+ or CD8+ T cells sorted from blood, sampled in a trial of the OX40 agonist ivuxolimab. The receptor's source is an adult with an advanced solid tumor such as melanoma, head and neck, liver or kidney cancer. CDR3 protein: CASKVNSGANVLTF. CDR3 DNA sequence: TGTGCCAGCAAGGTGAACTCTGGGGCCAACGTCCTGACTTTC.